Listed below are T cell receptor beta chains from one sample, sequenced in a study of T cell responses to AZD1222 COVID-19 vaccine. This table comes from immunoSEQ multiplex PCR, and its TCRdb copy is limited to in-frame clones, with some not included. The sample consists of some 60,000 clones, more than 60% of them appearing once. Specimen: peripheral blood, collected 28 days after the second AZD1222 dose. These receptors came from an adult who received the AZD1222 COVID-19 vaccine. CDR3s include the opening cysteine and the closing phenylalanine or tryptophan. Fields, in order: D gene, V gene, J gene, CDR3 protein, CDR3 DNA. D genes are given only for firm matches.

>-|TRBV15|TRBJ2-3
CATSRGYGGTDTQYF
TGTGCCACCAGCAGAGGATACGGAGGCACAGATACGCAGTATTTT
>-|TRBV3-1/TRBV3-2|TRBJ1-2
CASSQGAGSGHGYTF
TGTGCCAGCAGCCAAGGCGCGGGGTCAGGGCATGGCTACACCTTC
>-|TRBV28|TRBJ2-6
CASSFTRTGANVLTF
TGTGCCAGCAGTTTCACCCGAACCGGGGCCAACGTCCTGACTTTC
>-|TRBV12-3/TRBV12-4|TRBJ1-2
CASSPDRGTYTF
TGTGCCAGCAGTCCGGACCGGGGGACCTACACCTTC
>-|TRBV6-6|TRBJ2-1
CASRGGVGEQFF
TGTGCCAGCAGGGGCGGTGTGGGTGAGCAGTTCTTC
>TRBD1|TRBV11-3|TRBJ2-3
CASSPGQGYTDTQYF
TGTGCCAGCAGCCCTGGACAGGGGTATACAGATACGCAGTATTTT
>TRBD1|TRBV10-3|TRBJ1-6
CAISQGQGNSPLHF
TGTGCCATCAGCCAAGGACAGGGAAATTCACCCCTCCACTTT
>TRBD1|TRBV9|TRBJ2-3
CASSTQGADTDTQYF
TGTGCCAGCAGCACACAGGGGGCGGACACAGATACGCAGTATTTT
>-|TRBV19|TRBJ1-1
CASSPERNTEAFF
TGTGCCAGTAGTCCCGAGAGAAACACTGAAGCTTTCTTT
>-|TRBV19|TRBJ2-5
CASSIRPGAETQYF
TGTGCCAGTAGTATTCGGCCAGGGGCAGAGACCCAGTACTTC
>-|TRBV2|TRBJ1-1
CASSEQPIPNTEAFF
TGTGCCAGCAGTGAACAGCCTATACCCAACACTGAAGCTTTCTTT
>-|TRBV6-2/TRBV6-3|TRBJ2-3
CASSYSIETTDTQYF
TGTGCCAGCAGTTACTCGATAGAAACCACAGATACGCAGTATTTT
>-|TRBV3-1/TRBV3-2|TRBJ1-4
CASSQVGGNEKLFF
TGTGCCAGCAGCCAAGTGGGTGGGAATGAAAAACTGTTTTTT
>-|TRBV24-1|TRBJ2-2
CATSDWKNTGELFF
TGTGCCACCAGTGATTGGAAGAACACCGGGGAGCTGTTTTTT
>TRBD1|TRBV15|TRBJ1-5
CATSRGGGDAQPQHF
TGTGCCACCAGCAGAGGAGGGGGCGACGCTCAGCCCCAGCATTTT
>TRBD2|TRBV11-3|TRBJ2-3
CASSTSGTDTQYF
TGTGCCAGCAGCACTAGCGGTACAGATACGCAGTATTTT
>-|TRBV2|TRBJ1-2
CASSPREGYGYTF
TGTGCCAGCAGCCCGAGGGAAGGGTATGGCTACACCTTC
>TRBD2|TRBV27|TRBJ2-1
CATHTGTSPHEQFF
TGTGCCACCCACACCGGGACTAGCCCCCATGAGCAGTTCTTC
>TRBD2|TRBV19|TRBJ2-1
CATSIGAGGPVEQFF
TGTGCCACCTCGATCGGGGCGGGGGGGCCGGTTGAGCAGTTCTTC
>TRBD1|TRBV10-3|TRBJ1-6
CAIGTDYNSPLHF
TGTGCCATCGGGACAGACTATAATTCACCCCTCCACTTT
>TRBD2|TRBV27|TRBJ2-2
CASSSYSGGNTGELFF
TGTGCCAGCAGTTCCTATAGCGGGGGTAACACCGGGGAGCTGTTTTTT
>-|TRBV28|TRBJ2-2
CASNPGAENTGELFF
TGTGCCAGCAACCCTGGGGCGGAGAACACCGGGGAGCTGTTTTTT
>-|TRBV6-5|TRBJ2-7
CATSPPEQNSGQYF
TGTGCCACCTCCCCCCCCGAACAAAATTCGGGGCAGTACTTC